Listed below are T cell receptor beta chains from one sample, sequenced in a study of regulatory T cells in long-lasting Graves disease. One entry per CDR3 protein, called by TCRdb with MiXCR from the multiplex PCR reads. Of 600,000 to 850,000 distinct CDR3 sequences detected, around 30% appear once; the ten largest clones hold about 42%. Source: peripheral blood mononuclear cells (PBMCs), taken when the disease was refractory, from a patient treated with antithyroid drugs. These receptor sequences come from a female donor with Graves disease. Both conserved end residues are part of each CDR3. The D gene is left open where the match is weak. Clone size is stated in some rows and not others, as once, few, many or a class when expanded.

j_gene: TRBJ1-2; len: 14; d_gene: TRBD1; abundance: few; v_gene: TRBV3-1; CDR3nt: TGTGCCAGTGGACAGGGGGGATCTCTTGGGGGCTACACCTTC; CDR3aa: CASGQGGSLGGYTF
j_gene: TRBJ1-4; len: 14; d_gene: NA; abundance: NA; v_gene: TRBV11-2; CDR3nt: TGTGCCAGCAGCTCCGGGACACAACTTGAAAAACTGTTTTTT; CDR3aa: CASSSGTQLEKLFF
j_gene: TRBJ1-5; len: 18; d_gene: NA; abundance: NA; v_gene: TRBV10-3; CDR3nt: TGTGCCATCAGTGACCAAATCCCGGACAACACGAGCAATCAGCCCCAGCATTTT; CDR3aa: CAISDQIPDNTSNQPQHF
j_gene: TRBJ1-5; len: 15; d_gene: TRBD1; abundance: few; v_gene: TRBV18; CDR3nt: TGTGCCAGCTCACCTTGGACAGGTGACAATCAGCCCCAGCATTTT; CDR3aa: CASSPWTGDNQPQHF
j_gene: TRBJ1-1; len: 15; d_gene: TRBD1; abundance: NA; v_gene: TRBV7-9; CDR3nt: TGTGCCAGCAGCACTCTGGACAGGGAGGCAACTGAAGCTTTCTTT; CDR3aa: CASSTLDREATEAFF
j_gene: TRBJ1-2; len: 11; d_gene: NA; abundance: NA; v_gene: TRBV29-1; CDR3nt: TGCAGCTTCCGACTGGGCTATGGCTACACCTTC; CDR3aa: CSFRLGYGYTF
j_gene: TRBJ2-1; len: 18; d_gene: TRBD2; abundance: NA; v_gene: TRBV6-1; CDR3nt: TGTGCCAGCAGTGACAGACGGCCGAGCGGGAGCTCCTACAATGAGCAGTTCTTC; CDR3aa: CASSDRRPSGSSYNEQFF
j_gene: TRBJ2-5; len: 13; d_gene: TRBD2; abundance: NA; v_gene: TRBV7-3; CDR3nt: TGTGCCAGCAGCTTAGGACTAGCCGGGGCCCAGTACTTC; CDR3aa: CASSLGLAGAQYF
j_gene: TRBJ1-5; len: 15; d_gene: NA; abundance: many; v_gene: TRBV12-3/TRBV12-4; CDR3nt: TGTGCCAGCAGTTTGGACAGCCATAGCAATCAGCCCCAGCATTTT; CDR3aa: CASSLDSHSNQPQHF
j_gene: TRBJ2-5; len: 13; d_gene: NA; abundance: many; v_gene: TRBV12-3/TRBV12-4; CDR3nt: TGTGCCAGCAGCCTAGCGAGGCGAGAGACCCAGTACTTC; CDR3aa: CASSLARRETQYF
j_gene: TRBJ1-1; len: 14; d_gene: TRBD1; abundance: few; v_gene: TRBV3-1; CDR3nt: TGTGCCAGCAGCCAGGCCGGGACAGCTGAAAAAGCTTTCTTT; CDR3aa: CASSQAGTAEKAFF
j_gene: TRBJ1-5; len: 13; d_gene: NA; abundance: NA; v_gene: TRBV2; CDR3nt: TGTGCCAGCAGATCAACAGGGAATCAGCCCCCGCATTTT; CDR3aa: CASRSTGNQPPHF
j_gene: TRBJ1-3; len: 15; d_gene: NA; abundance: once; v_gene: TRBV11-2; CDR3nt: TGTGCCAGCAGCTTAGACTCAGGGACTGGAAACACCATATATTTT; CDR3aa: CASSLDSGTGNTIYF
j_gene: TRBJ1-1; len: 15; d_gene: TRBD1; abundance: few; v_gene: TRBV12-3/TRBV12-4; CDR3nt: TGTACCAGCAGTTCCCTCGACAGGGCGAACACTGAAGCTTTCTTT; CDR3aa: CTSSSLDRANTEAFF
j_gene: TRBJ2-7; len: 12; d_gene: NA; abundance: few; v_gene: TRBV9; CDR3nt: TGTGCCATCGAGGGGCGGAACTACGAGCAGTACTTC; CDR3aa: CAIEGRNYEQYF
j_gene: TRBJ2-5; len: 16; d_gene: NA; abundance: many; v_gene: TRBV6-2/TRBV6-3; CDR3nt: TGTGCCAGCAGTGAATTCCTAGGTTCGGGGCAAGAGACCCAGTACTTC; CDR3aa: CASSEFLGSGQETQYF
j_gene: TRBJ2-5; len: 13; d_gene: TRBD2; abundance: few; v_gene: TRBV20-1; CDR3nt: TGCAGTGCTCCCAGCGGGGGCCAAGAGACCCAGTACTTC; CDR3aa: CSAPSGGQETQYF
j_gene: TRBJ2-7; len: 15; d_gene: NA; abundance: NA; v_gene: TRBV18; CDR3nt: TGTGCCAGCTCACCCGGCCATTCCCTAGGCTACGAGCAGTACTTC; CDR3aa: CASSPGHSLGYEQYF
j_gene: TRBJ1-1; len: 15; d_gene: NA; abundance: NA; v_gene: TRBV5-1; CDR3nt: TGCGCCAGCAGCTCCACCGGGACGGTGAACACTGAAGCTTTCTTT; CDR3aa: CASSSTGTVNTEAFF
j_gene: TRBJ2-2; len: 15; d_gene: TRBD1; abundance: many; v_gene: TRBV2; CDR3nt: TGTGCCAGCAGTGAAACAGGGGCCCTCGGCGGGGAGCTGTTTTTT; CDR3aa: CASSETGALGGELFF
j_gene: TRBJ2-5; len: 14; d_gene: NA; abundance: few; v_gene: TRBV29-1; CDR3nt: TGCAGCGTTGTAGGCGGTGAGGGAGCGGAGACCCAGTACTTC; CDR3aa: CSVVGGEGAETQYF
j_gene: TRBJ1-1; len: 14; d_gene: NA; abundance: NA; v_gene: TRBV30; CDR3nt: TGTGCCTGGAGTGCGCGGATAGGGAGCACTGAAGCTTTCTTT; CDR3aa: CAWSARIGSTEAFF
j_gene: TRBJ1-5; len: 15; d_gene: TRBD1; abundance: NA; v_gene: TRBV28; CDR3nt: TGTGCCAGCAGACTGCAGGGGGCGGGAGGGCAGCCCCAGCATTTT; CDR3aa: CASRLQGAGGQPQHF
j_gene: TRBJ1-1; len: 15; d_gene: NA; abundance: NA; v_gene: TRBV19; CDR3nt: TGTGCCAGTAGGACCACGGCGGACAGGAACACTGAAGCTTTCTTT; CDR3aa: CASRTTADRNTEAFF
j_gene: TRBJ2-7; len: 13; d_gene: TRBD2; abundance: few; v_gene: TRBV19; CDR3nt: TGTGCCAGTAGGACTAGCGGGACCCTAGAGCAGTACTTC; CDR3aa: CASRTSGTLEQYF
j_gene: TRBJ1-5; len: 14; d_gene: NA; abundance: NA; v_gene: TRBV6-2/TRBV6-3; CDR3nt: TGTGCCAGCAGGGAACCGGGGGGAAATCAGCCCCAGCATTTT; CDR3aa: CASREPGGNQPQHF
j_gene: TRBJ2-7; len: 13; d_gene: TRBD2; abundance: few; v_gene: TRBV10-3; CDR3nt: TGTGCCATCTCCGATGGACTAGCGGGAGTGCAGTACTTC; CDR3aa: CAISDGLAGVQYF
j_gene: TRBJ2-4; len: 11; d_gene: NA; abundance: NA; v_gene: TRBV10-1; CDR3nt: TGCGCCAGCAGTGAAGGGAACATTCAGTACTTC; CDR3aa: CASSEGNIQYF
j_gene: TRBJ1-2; len: 15; d_gene: NA; abundance: NA; v_gene: TRBV30; CDR3nt: TGTGCCTGGAGTCCTCCGGGACACGGACCTTATGGCTACACCTTC; CDR3aa: CAWSPPGHGPYGYTF
j_gene: TRBJ1-5; len: 15; d_gene: NA; abundance: many; v_gene: TRBV28; CDR3nt: TGTGCCAGCAGTTTGTTTGGGAATGGCAATCAGCCCCAGCATTTT; CDR3aa: CASSLFGNGNQPQHF
j_gene: TRBJ1-2; len: 16; d_gene: TRBD1; abundance: few; v_gene: TRBV29-1; CDR3nt: TGCAGCGTTGTGGGTCCGGGGACAGGGGAAAGTATTGGCTACACCTTC; CDR3aa: CSVVGPGTGESIGYTF
j_gene: TRBJ1-1; len: 15; d_gene: TRBD1; abundance: many; v_gene: TRBV28; CDR3nt: TGTGCCAGCAGGGGGCAGGGGGCCTTGAACACTGAAGCTTTCTTT; CDR3aa: CASRGQGALNTEAFF
j_gene: TRBJ2-6; len: 16; d_gene: NA; abundance: many; v_gene: TRBV27; CDR3nt: TGTGCCAGCTCTATCTTAACAGTCTCTGGGGCCAACGTCCTGACTTTC; CDR3aa: CASSILTVSGANVLTF
j_gene: TRBJ1-2; len: 15; d_gene: TRBD1; abundance: many; v_gene: TRBV28; CDR3nt: TGTGCCAGCTTGGAACAGGGGATTTTAAACTATGGCTACACCTTC; CDR3aa: CASLEQGILNYGYTF
j_gene: TRBJ1-1; len: 13; d_gene: NA; abundance: few; v_gene: TRBV5-1; CDR3nt: TGCGCCAGCAACTGGGGGGGGAACACTGAAGCTTTCTTT; CDR3aa: CASNWGGNTEAFF
j_gene: TRBJ1-3; len: 15; d_gene: NA; abundance: NA; v_gene: TRBV6-5; CDR3nt: TGTGCCAGCAGTTACTCGAGCCAGGGAACAGGCACCATATATTTT; CDR3aa: CASSYSSQGTGTIYF
j_gene: TRBJ1-2; len: 15; d_gene: NA; abundance: many; v_gene: TRBV6-1; CDR3nt: TGTGCCAGCAGTGAACCGACCCGGGTCATTTATGGCTACACCTTC; CDR3aa: CASSEPTRVIYGYTF
j_gene: TRBJ2-4; len: 14; d_gene: NA; abundance: NA; v_gene: TRBV5-1; CDR3nt: TGCGCCAGCAGCTTGATGATAGGGAAAAACATTCAGTACTTC; CDR3aa: CASSLMIGKNIQYF
j_gene: TRBJ1-2; len: 13; d_gene: NA; abundance: many; v_gene: TRBV6-1; CDR3nt: TGTGCCAGCACCCCCGGGAAGGCACATGGCTACACCTTC; CDR3aa: CASTPGKAHGYTF
j_gene: TRBJ1-5; len: 16; d_gene: TRBD1; abundance: few; v_gene: TRBV12-3/TRBV12-4; CDR3nt: TGTGCCAGCAGGAATAGGGACAGGGGCGGCAATCAGCCCCAGCATTTT; CDR3aa: CASRNRDRGGNQPQHF
j_gene: TRBJ1-4; len: 14; d_gene: NA; abundance: NA; v_gene: TRBV3-1; CDR3nt: TGTGCCAGCAGCCCGCAGCCAACTAATGAAAAACTGTTTTTT; CDR3aa: CASSPQPTNEKLFF
j_gene: TRBJ1-2; len: 21; d_gene: TRBD1; abundance: NA; v_gene: TRBV15; CDR3nt: TGTGCCACCAGCAGAGTCCCTTTCGAGTCCCGGGACAGGGGGCGAAACTATGGCTACACCTTC; CDR3aa: CATSRVPFESRDRGRNYGYTF
j_gene: TRBJ1-1; len: 16; d_gene: NA; abundance: NA; v_gene: TRBV20-1; CDR3nt: TGCAGTGCTAGAGATCTTGCCAGGAAGATGAACACTGAAGCTTTCTTT; CDR3aa: CSARDLARKMNTEAFF
j_gene: TRBJ1-4; len: 15; d_gene: TRBD1; abundance: many; v_gene: TRBV16; CDR3nt: TGTGCCAGCAGCCAACCGACAGGGTCTCGTGAAAAACTGTTTTTT; CDR3aa: CASSQPTGSREKLFF
j_gene: TRBJ1-1; len: 12; d_gene: NA; abundance: NA; v_gene: TRBV29-1; CDR3nt: TGCAGCGTTGAATTTCAGAACACTGAAGCTTTCTTT; CDR3aa: CSVEFQNTEAFF
j_gene: TRBJ2-7; len: 14; d_gene: TRBD1; abundance: NA; v_gene: TRBV10-1; CDR3nt: TGCGCCAGCAGTGTGTACAGGGGATCCTACGAGCAGTACTTC; CDR3aa: CASSVYRGSYEQYF
j_gene: TRBJ2-5; len: 14; d_gene: TRBD1; abundance: NA; v_gene: TRBV29-1; CDR3nt: TGCAGCGTCCTTCCCGGGACAGGAAAAGAGACCCAGTACTTC; CDR3aa: CSVLPGTGKETQYF
j_gene: TRBJ2-5; len: 15; d_gene: NA; abundance: NA; v_gene: TRBV5-1; CDR3nt: TGCGCCAGCAGCTTGGGGGTGACTATAGGCGAGACCCAGTACTTC; CDR3aa: CASSLGVTIGETQYF
j_gene: TRBJ2-7; len: 15; d_gene: TRBD2; abundance: many; v_gene: TRBV6-2/TRBV6-3; CDR3nt: TGTGCCAGCAGTTATACGGGAGGGCCCGTCGGAGAGCAGTACTTC; CDR3aa: CASSYTGGPVGEQYF
j_gene: TRBJ2-5; len: 14; d_gene: NA; abundance: few; v_gene: TRBV3-1; CDR3nt: TGTGCCAGCAGCCCAGAAAGAAAACTCGAGACCCAGTACTTC; CDR3aa: CASSPERKLETQYF
j_gene: TRBJ2-1; len: 13; d_gene: NA; abundance: NA; v_gene: TRBV28; CDR3nt: TGTGCCAGCAGTCTGCGTGGGAGCAATGAGCAGTTCTTC; CDR3aa: CASSLRGSNEQFF
j_gene: TRBJ1-5; len: 14; d_gene: NA; abundance: NA; v_gene: TRBV12-3/TRBV12-4; CDR3nt: TGTGCCAGCAGTTTGGGGAATGGCAATCAGCCCCAGCATTTT; CDR3aa: CASSLGNGNQPQHF
j_gene: TRBJ2-5; len: 11; d_gene: NA; abundance: few; v_gene: TRBV20-1; CDR3nt: TGCAGTGCTGAGGGGGGGGAGACCCAGTACTTC; CDR3aa: CSAEGGETQYF
j_gene: TRBJ1-5; len: 14; d_gene: NA; abundance: few; v_gene: TRBV2; CDR3nt: TGTGCCAGCAGTGGGAGGACGGACCAGGGGCCCCAGCATTTT; CDR3aa: CASSGRTDQGPQHF
j_gene: TRBJ2-6; len: 17; d_gene: TRBD1; abundance: NA; v_gene: TRBV6-1; CDR3nt: TGTGCCAGCAGTGGCTTCGACAGGGCCTCTGGGGCCAACGTCCTGACTTTC; CDR3aa: CASSGFDRASGANVLTF
j_gene: TRBJ2-1; len: 15; d_gene: TRBD1; abundance: NA; v_gene: TRBV18; CDR3nt: TGTGCCAGCTCACCTCGACAGGGGGCCAACAATGAGCAGTTCTTC; CDR3aa: CASSPRQGANNEQFF
j_gene: TRBJ2-7; len: 15; d_gene: TRBD1; abundance: few; v_gene: TRBV11-1; CDR3nt: TGTGCCAGCAGCTTGGGACAGGGGATCCCTGCCGAGCAGTACTTC; CDR3aa: CASSLGQGIPAEQYF
j_gene: TRBJ2-1; len: 15; d_gene: TRBD2; abundance: NA; v_gene: TRBV2; CDR3nt: TGTGCCAGCAGTGAAGGGAGGACTAGCTACAATGAGCAGTTCTTC; CDR3aa: CASSEGRTSYNEQFF